This is a list of T cell receptor beta chains from one sample in a study of sequential checkpoint blockade in melanoma. Sequencing was performed with immunoSEQ multiplex PCR; in TCRdb, only in-frame clones are kept and a portion is missing. The profile shows some 9,600 clones, 75% of them singletons. The sequences come from CD8+ T cells sorted from blood (inferred from file names), collected from a patient given nivolumab and ipilimumab in sequence. These receptors came from a human donor with melanoma. The conserved cysteine and the conserved F or W are not part of the CDR3 here.

j_call	v_call	cdr3_length	cdr3_aa
TRBJ2-3	TRBV30	8	AWVVDTQY
TRBJ1-2	TRBV6-6	11	ASRLEGNYGYT
TRBJ2-1	TRBV19	10	ASSGRHNEQF
TRBJ1-2	TRBV19	11	ASSINAGYGYT
TRBJ1-2	TRBV9	13	ASSVVSGGEGGYT
TRBJ2-7	TRBV27	12	ASSLSPKRYEQY
TRBJ2-1	TRBV2	16	ASSVWDREGFLRNEQF
TRBJ2-1	TRBV4-3	13	ASSQGQGLAAEQF
TRBJ2-1	TRBV7-9	10	ASSSTGNEQF
TRBJ2-7	TRBV2	12	ASSLTGGPYEQY
TRBJ2-2	TRBV6-5	13	ASSYNLAVGGELF
TRBJ2-1	TRBV27	13	ASSYRTGSYNEQF
TRBJ1-3	TRBV14	9	ASSPGDTIY
TRBJ1-2	TRBV19	13	ASSVRQGSHYGYT
TRBJ2-7	TRBV11-2	13	ASSLEGRGIYEQY
TRBJ1-3	TRBV29-1	12	SVELSGSGNTIY
TRBJ1-5	TRBV28	12	ASSYKGDGQPQH
TRBJ1-5	TRBV28	12	ASSFGGVNQPQH
TRBJ2-1	TRBV29-1	12	SVEVTSVYNEQF
TRBJ1-2	TRBV19	12	ASSWGTGGNGYT
TRBJ2-5	TRBV9	12	ASSVESGSGTQY
TRBJ2-2	TRBV19	14	ASSPDGPANTGELF
TRBJ2-1	TRBV7-9	14	ASSYLPGRPINEQF
TRBJ2-3	TRBV6-5	12	ASSAGGIIDTQY
TRBJ1-1	TRBV4-1	13	ASSQDRGLNTEAF
TRBJ2-7	TRBV7-9	12	ASLPLAGTYEQY
TRBJ2-7	TRBV5-4	14	ASSGGLADSSYEQY
TRBJ2-2	TRBV2	13	ASSEGSGDTGELF
TRBJ2-5	TRBV19	11	ASSIVGGGSQY
TRBJ2-1	TRBV27	13	ASSLYGGIYNEQF
TRBJ2-7	TRBV7-2	11	ASSPGVSYEQY
.	TRBV6-1	9	ASRVYYEQY
TRBJ1-4	TRBV6-5	14	ASSYSAGGTNEKLF
TRBJ2-7	TRBV28	13	ASSFGLEAGYEQY
TRBJ2-1	TRBV2	13	ASSGWLAGPNEQF
TRBJ1-1	TRBV29-1	9	SVSKGTEAF